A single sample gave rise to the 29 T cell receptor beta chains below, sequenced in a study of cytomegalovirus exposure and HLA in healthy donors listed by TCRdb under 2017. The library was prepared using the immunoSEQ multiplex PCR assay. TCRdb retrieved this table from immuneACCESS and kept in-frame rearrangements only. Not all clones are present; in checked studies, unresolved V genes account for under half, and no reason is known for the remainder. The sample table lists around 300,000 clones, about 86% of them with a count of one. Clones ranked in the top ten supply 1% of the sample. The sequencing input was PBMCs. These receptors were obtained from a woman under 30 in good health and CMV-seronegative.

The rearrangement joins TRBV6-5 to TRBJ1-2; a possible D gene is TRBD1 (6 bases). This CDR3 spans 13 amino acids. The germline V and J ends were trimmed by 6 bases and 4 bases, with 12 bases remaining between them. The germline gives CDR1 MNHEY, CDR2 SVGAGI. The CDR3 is CASSPEGVYGYTF. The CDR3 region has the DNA TGTGCCAGCAGCCCCGAGGGGGTCTATGGCTACACCTTC.

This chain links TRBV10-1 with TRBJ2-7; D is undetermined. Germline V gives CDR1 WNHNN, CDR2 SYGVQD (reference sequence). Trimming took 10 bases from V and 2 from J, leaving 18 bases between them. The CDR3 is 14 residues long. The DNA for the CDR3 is TGCGCCATCCCCTCCCATGGCAAGACCTACGAGCAGTACTTC. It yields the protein CAIPSHGKTYEQYF.

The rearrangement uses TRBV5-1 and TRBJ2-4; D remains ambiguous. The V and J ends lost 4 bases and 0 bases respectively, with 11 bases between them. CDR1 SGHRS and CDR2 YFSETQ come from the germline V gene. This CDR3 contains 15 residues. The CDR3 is CASSPVFLAKNIQYF. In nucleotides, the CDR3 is TGCGCCAGCAGCCCCGTCTTCCTAGCCAAAAACATTCAGTACTTC.

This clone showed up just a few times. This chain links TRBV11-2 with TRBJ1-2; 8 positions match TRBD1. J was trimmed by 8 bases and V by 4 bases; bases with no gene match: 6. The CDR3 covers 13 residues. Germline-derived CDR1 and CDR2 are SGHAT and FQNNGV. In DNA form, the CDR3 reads TGTGCCAGCAGCTCCGACAGGGGTCACGGCTACACCTTC. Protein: CASSSDRGHGYTF.

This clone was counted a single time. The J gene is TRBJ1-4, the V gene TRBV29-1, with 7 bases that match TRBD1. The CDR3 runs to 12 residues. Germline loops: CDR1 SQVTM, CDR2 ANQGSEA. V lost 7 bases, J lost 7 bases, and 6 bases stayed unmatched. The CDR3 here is CSAEGAGEKLFF. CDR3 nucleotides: TGCAGCGCGGAGGGGGCGGGTGAAAAACTGTTTTTT.

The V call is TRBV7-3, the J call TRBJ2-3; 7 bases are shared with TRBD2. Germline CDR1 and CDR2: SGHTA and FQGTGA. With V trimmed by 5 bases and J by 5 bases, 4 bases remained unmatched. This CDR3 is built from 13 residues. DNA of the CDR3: TGTGCCAGCAGCCCCGGCGGGGGAGATACGCAGTATTTT. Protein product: CASSPGGGDTQYF.

The CDR3 loop reads CASSQDKASGVETQYF. CDR3 bases: TGCGCCAGCAGCCAAGATAAGGCTAGCGGGGTAGAGACCCAGTACTTC. The chain has TRBV4-3 and TRBJ2-5; 9 bases align to TRBD2. Per germline, CDR1 LGHNA and CDR2 YSLEER. Trimming took 0 bases from V and 4 from J; bases not matched to a gene: 6. CDR3 length equals 16 residues.

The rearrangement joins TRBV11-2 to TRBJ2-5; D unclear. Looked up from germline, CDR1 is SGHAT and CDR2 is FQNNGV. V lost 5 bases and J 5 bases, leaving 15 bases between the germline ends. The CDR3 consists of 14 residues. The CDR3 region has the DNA TGTGCCAGCAGCCAAGTGGGTAGCTGGGAGACCCAGTACTTC. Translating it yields CASSQVGSWETQYF.

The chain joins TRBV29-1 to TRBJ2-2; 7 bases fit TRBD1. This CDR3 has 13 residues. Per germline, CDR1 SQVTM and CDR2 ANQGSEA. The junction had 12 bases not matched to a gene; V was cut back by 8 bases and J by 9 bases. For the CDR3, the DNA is TGCAGCCATTTGAGACAGGGTTCACGGGAGCTGTTTTTT. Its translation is CSHLRQGSRELFF.

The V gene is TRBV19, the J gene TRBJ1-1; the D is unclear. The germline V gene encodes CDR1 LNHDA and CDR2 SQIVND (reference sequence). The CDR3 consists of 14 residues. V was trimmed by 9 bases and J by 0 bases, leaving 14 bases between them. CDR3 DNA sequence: TGTGCCAGCCAAATGGGCCCAATGAACACTGAAGCTTTCTTT. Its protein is CASQMGPMNTEAFF.

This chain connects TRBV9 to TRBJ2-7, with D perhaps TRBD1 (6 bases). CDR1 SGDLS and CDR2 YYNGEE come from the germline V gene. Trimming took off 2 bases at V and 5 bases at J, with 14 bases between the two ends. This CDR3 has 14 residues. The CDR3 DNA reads TGTGCCAGCAGCGTCCAACCCAGGGGCCACGAGCAGTACTTC. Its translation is CASSVQPRGHEQYF.

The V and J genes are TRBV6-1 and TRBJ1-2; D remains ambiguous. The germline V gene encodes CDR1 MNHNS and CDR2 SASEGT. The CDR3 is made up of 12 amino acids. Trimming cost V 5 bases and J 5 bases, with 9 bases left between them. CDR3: CASSSGQYGYTF. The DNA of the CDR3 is TGTGCCAGCAGTTCGGGTCAGTATGGCTACACCTTC.

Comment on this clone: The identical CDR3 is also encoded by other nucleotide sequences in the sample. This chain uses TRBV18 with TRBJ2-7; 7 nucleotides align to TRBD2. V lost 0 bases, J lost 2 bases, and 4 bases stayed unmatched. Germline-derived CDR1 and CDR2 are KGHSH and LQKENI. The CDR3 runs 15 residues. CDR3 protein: CASSPPASGPYEQYF. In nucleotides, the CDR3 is TGTGCCAGCTCACCACCGGCTAGCGGTCCCTACGAGCAGTACTTC.

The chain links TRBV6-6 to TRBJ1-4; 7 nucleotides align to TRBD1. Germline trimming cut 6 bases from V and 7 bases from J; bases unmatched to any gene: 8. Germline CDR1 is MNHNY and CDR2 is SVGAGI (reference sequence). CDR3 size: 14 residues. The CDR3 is CASSRDRDLEKLFF. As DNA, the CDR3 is TGTGCCAGCAGCCGAGACAGGGACCTTGAAAAACTGTTTTTT.

The CDR3 sequence is CASSSDRAGYGYTF. The CDR3 nucleotides read TGTGCCAGTAGTAGTGACAGGGCCGGCTATGGCTACACCTTC. The chain couples TRBV19 to TRBJ1-2, with 7 bases identical to TRBD1. This CDR3 spans 14 amino acids. Trimming at V came to 4 bases and at J to 4 bases, leaving 6 bases not matched to a gene. Germline CDR1 LNHDA, CDR2 SQIVND (reference sequence). Full variable domain (missing parts from reference TRBV19 and TRBJ1-2): DGGITQSPKYLFRKEGQNVTLSCEQNLNHDAMYWYRQDPGQGLRLIYYSQIVNDFQKGDIAEGYSVSREKKESFPLTVTSAQKNPTAFYLCASSSDRAGYGYTFGSGTRLTVV.

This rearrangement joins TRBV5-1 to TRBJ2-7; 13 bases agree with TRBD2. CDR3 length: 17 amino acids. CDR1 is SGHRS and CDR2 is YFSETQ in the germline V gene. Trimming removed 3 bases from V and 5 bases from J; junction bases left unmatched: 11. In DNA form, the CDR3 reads TGCGCCAGCAGCTCCTCGGTGTGGGGACTAGCGGGACACGAGCAGTACTTC. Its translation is CASSSSVWGLAGHEQYF.

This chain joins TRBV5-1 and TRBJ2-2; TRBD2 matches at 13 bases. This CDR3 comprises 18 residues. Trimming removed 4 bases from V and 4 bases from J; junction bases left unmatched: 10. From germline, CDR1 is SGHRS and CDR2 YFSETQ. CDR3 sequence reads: CASSMGLAGSRFTGELFF. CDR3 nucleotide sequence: TGCGCCAGCAGCATGGGACTAGCGGGAAGTCGGTTCACCGGGGAGCTGTTTTTT.

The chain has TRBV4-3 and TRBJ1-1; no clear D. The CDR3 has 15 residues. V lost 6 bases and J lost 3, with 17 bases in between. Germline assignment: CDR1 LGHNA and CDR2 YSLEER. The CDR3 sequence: CASRLEPRRDTEAFF. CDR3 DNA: TGCGCCAGCAGACTAGAACCACGGAGAGACACTGAAGCTTTCTTT.

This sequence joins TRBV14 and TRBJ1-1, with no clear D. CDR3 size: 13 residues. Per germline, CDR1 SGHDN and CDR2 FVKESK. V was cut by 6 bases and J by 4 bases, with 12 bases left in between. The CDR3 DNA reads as TGTGCCAGCAGTGCGGGTTTTGGCACTGAAGCTTTCTTT. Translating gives CASSAGFGTEAFF.

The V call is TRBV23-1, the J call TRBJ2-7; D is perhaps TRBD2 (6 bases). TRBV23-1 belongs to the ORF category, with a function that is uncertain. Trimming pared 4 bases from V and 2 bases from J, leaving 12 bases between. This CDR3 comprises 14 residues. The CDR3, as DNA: TGCGCCAGCAGTCCCGGAGGGTTACCCTACGAGCAGTACTTC. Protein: CASSPGGLPYEQYF.

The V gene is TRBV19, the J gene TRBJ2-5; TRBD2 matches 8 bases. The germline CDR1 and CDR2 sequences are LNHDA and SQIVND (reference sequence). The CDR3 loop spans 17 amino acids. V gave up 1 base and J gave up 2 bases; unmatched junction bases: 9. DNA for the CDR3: TGTGCCAGTAGTATAGTGGGGGCTAGCGGGTATCAAGAGACCCAGTACTTC. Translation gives CASSIVGASGYQETQYF.

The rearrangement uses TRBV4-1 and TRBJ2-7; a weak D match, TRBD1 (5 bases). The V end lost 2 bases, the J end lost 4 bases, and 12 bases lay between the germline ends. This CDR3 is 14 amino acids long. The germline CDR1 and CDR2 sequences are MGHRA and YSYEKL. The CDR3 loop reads CASSQPRVRYEQYF. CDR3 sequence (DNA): TGCGCCAGCAGCCAACCCAGGGTGCGGTACGAGCAGTACTTC.

The CDR3 sequence: CASSPGQLNTEAFF. For the CDR3, the DNA is TGTGCCAGCAGCCCGGGACAGCTGAACACTGAAGCTTTCTTT. V is TRBV28 and J is TRBJ1-1; the match to TRBD1 covers 7 bases. The junction had 4 bases not matched to a gene; V was cut back by 6 bases and J by 0 bases. This CDR3 contains 14 residues. The germline gives CDR1 MDHEN, CDR2 SYDVKM.

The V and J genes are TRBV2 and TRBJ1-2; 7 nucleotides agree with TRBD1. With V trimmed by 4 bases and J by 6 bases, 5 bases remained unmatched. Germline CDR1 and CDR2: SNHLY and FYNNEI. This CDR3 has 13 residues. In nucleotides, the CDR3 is TGTGCCAGCAGTGGGGCAGGGGGTAATGGCTACACCTTC. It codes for CASSGAGGNGYTF.

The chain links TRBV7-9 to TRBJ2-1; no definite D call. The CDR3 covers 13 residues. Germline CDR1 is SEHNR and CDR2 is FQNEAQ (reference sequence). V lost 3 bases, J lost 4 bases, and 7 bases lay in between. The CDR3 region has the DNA TGTGCCAGCAGCTTTACACAGTACAATGAGCAGTTCTTC. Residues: CASSFTQYNEQFF. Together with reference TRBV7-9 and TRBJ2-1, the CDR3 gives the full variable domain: DTGVSQNPRHKITKRGQNVTFRCDPISEHNRLYWYRQTLGQGPEFLTYFQNEAQLEKSRLLSDRFSAERPKGSFSTLEIQRTEQGDSAMYLCASSFTQYNEQFFGPGTRLTVL.

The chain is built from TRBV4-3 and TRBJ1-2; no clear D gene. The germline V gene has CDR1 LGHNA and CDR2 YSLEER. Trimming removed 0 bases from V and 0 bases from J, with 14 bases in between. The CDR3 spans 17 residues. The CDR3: CASSQDRSGMPNYGYTF. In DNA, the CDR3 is TGCGCCAGCAGCCAAGATCGGAGCGGGATGCCTAACTATGGCTACACCTTC.

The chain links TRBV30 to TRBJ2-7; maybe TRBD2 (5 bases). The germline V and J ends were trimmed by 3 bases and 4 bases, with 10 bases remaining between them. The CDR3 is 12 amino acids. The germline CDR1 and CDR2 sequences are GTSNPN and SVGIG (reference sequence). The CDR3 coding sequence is TGTGCCTGGAGACCTAGCAGTTACGAGCAGTACTTC. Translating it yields CAWRPSSYEQYF.

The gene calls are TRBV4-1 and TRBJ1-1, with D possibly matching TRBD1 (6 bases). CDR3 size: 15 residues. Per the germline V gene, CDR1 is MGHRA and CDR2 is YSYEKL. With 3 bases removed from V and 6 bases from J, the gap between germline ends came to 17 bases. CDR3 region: CASSQSSAGGPEAFF. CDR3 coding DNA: TGCGCCAGCAGCCAGTCCAGTGCGGGGGGGCCTGAAGCTTTCTTT.

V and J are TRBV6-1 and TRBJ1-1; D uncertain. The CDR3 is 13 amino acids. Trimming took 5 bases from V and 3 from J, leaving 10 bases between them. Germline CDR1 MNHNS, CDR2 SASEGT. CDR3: CASSSRGDTEAFF. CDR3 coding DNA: TGTGCCAGCAGTTCTCGGGGAGACACTGAAGCTTTCTTT.